The 28 T cell receptor beta chains reported below all come from one sample, sequenced in a study of blood T cell repertoires in COVID-19. TCRdb's table, derived via immunoSEQ multiplex PCR, lists solely in-frame clones and lacks some. In the table there are about 140,000 clones, around 79% of which are singletons. Sequenced sample: peripheral blood. The receptor set was obtained from a man in his fifties or sixties with active or convalescent COVID-19.

This clone was seen a few times. This chain connects TRBV10-1 to TRBJ2-3; D may be TRBD1 (6 bases). From germline, CDR1 is WNHNN and CDR2 SYGVQD (reference sequence). CDR3 size: 13 residues. The V end lost 5 bases, the J end lost 5 bases, and 11 bases lay between the germline ends. The DNA for the CDR3 is TGCGCCAGCAGTCAGTACAGGGAAGATACGCAGTATTTT. The encoded protein is CASSQYREDTQYF.

In this sample, this clone turned up once. This chain connects TRBV5-6 to TRBJ2-2; 11 nucleotides line up with TRBD2. Germline V gene data show CDR1 as SGHDT and CDR2 as YYEEEE. The CDR3 has 15 amino acids. The V gene end was trimmed by 3 bases and the J gene end by 4 bases; junction bases not matched to a gene: 2. CDR3 amino acids: CASSSSGRSTGELFF. CDR3 coding DNA: TGTGCCAGCAGCTCTAGCGGGAGGAGCACCGGGGAGCTGTTTTTT.

The V call is TRBV4-1, the J call TRBJ2-7, with D possibly being TRBD1 (5 bases). In germline, CDR1 is MGHRA, CDR2 YSYEKL. The CDR3 contains 18 residues. With 0 bases removed from V and 1 base from J, the gap between germline ends came to 19 bases. The CDR3 DNA follows: TGCGCCAGCAGCCAAGATGTAAGGGGATTCACGGTTTCCTACGAGCAGTACTTC. This sequence encodes CASSQDVRGFTVSYEQYF.

CDR3 sequence: CSVTPQGSVTEAFF. The CDR3 DNA sequence: TGCAGCGTCACCCCCCAGGGATCGGTCACTGAAGCTTTCTTT. The V and J genes are TRBV29-1 and TRBJ1-1; possible D gene TRBD1, 5 bases. This CDR3 is built from 14 residues. Deletions cut 6 bases from V and 4 bases from J, with 18 bases between. Per germline, CDR1 SQVTM and CDR2 ANQGSEA.

This clone was found a few times. One end of the junction does not line up with germline, which may come from a read error. The chain recombines TRBV28 with TRBJ2-6, with D perhaps TRBD2 (7 bases). This CDR3 is built from 20 residues. Looked up from germline, CDR1 is MDHEN and CDR2 is SYDVKM. The CDR3 DNA reads as TGTGCCAGTAGTTTAGGTCTCGGGGGGCCTTATTCCTCTGGGGCCAACGTCCTGACTTTC. This codes for CASSLGLGGPYSSGANVLTF. Looking up the rest from reference TRBV28 and TRBJ2-6 gives the full variable domain: DVKVTQSSRYLVKRTGEKVFLECVQDMDHENMFWYRQDPGLGLRLIYFSYDVKMKEKGDIPEGYSVSREKKERFSLILESASTNQTSMYLCASSLGLGGPYSSGANVLTFGAGSRLTVL.

The chain employs TRBV19 and TRBJ2-3; 13 nucleotides match TRBD2. V was pared by 4 bases and J by 2 bases, with 6 bases of the junction left unmatched. Germline CDR1 LNHDA, CDR2 SQIVND (reference sequence). This CDR3 contains 17 residues. Here the CDR3 reads CASSKPGLAGITDTQYF. The CDR3 nucleotides are TGTGCCAGTAGTAAACCGGGACTAGCGGGGATCACAGATACGCAGTATTTT.

The chain employs TRBV30 and TRBJ1-2; a weak D match, TRBD1 (6 bases). Germline CDR1 reads GTSNPN; CDR2 reads SVGIG (reference sequence). The CDR3 consists of 13 residues. Trimming took off 4 bases at V and 4 bases at J, with 13 bases between the two ends. The CDR3 reads CAWNRQGSYGYTF. The CDR3 DNA sequence: TGTGCCTGGAACCGGCAGGGGAGCTATGGCTACACCTTC. Complete variable domain (other parts from reference TRBV30 and TRBJ1-2): SQTIHQWPATLVQPVGSPLSLECTVEGTSNPNLYWYRQAAGRGLQLLFYSVGIGQISSEVPQNLSASRPQDRQFILSSKKLLLSDSGFYLCAWNRQGSYGYTFGSGTRLTVV.

The rearrangement uses TRBV24-1 and TRBJ2-1; D possibly corresponds to TRBD2 (6 bases). V was cut by 3 bases and J by 4 bases, with 12 bases left in between. This CDR3 region has 15 residues. Germline V lookup: CDR1 KGHDR, CDR2 SFDVKD. CDR3 DNA sequence: TGTGCCACCAGTGATAGGAGGGGAGCGTACAATGAGCAGTTCTTC. Translated, it gives CATSDRRGAYNEQFF.

The gene calls are TRBV7-6 and TRBJ2-7; 10 nucleotides align to TRBD2. The CDR3 totals 15 residues. Trimming took 2 bases from V and 1 from J; bases not matched to a gene: 2. Germline values: CDR1 SGHVS, CDR2 FNYEAQ. CDR3 sequence: CASSLRTSGSYEQYF. Here the CDR3 DNA reads TGTGCCAGCAGCTTACGGACTAGCGGATCCTACGAGCAGTACTTC.

This clone occurred a few times. V gene TRBV29-1 combines with J gene TRBJ1-2; D is possibly TRBD1 (5 bases). The CDR3 is 12 residues long. Germline CDR1 reads SQVTM; CDR2 reads ANQGSEA. The ends were cut back, 3 bases at V and 2 bases at J, with 7 bases in the middle. Here the CDR3 DNA reads TGCAGCGTTGAGGCAGGGAACTATGGCTACACCTTC. This encodes CSVEAGNYGYTF.

The CDR3 DNA sequence: TGTGCCAGCAGTGACCGGGACAGGGACACCGGGGAGCTGTTTTTT. Translating gives CASSDRDRDTGELFF. The genes are TRBV25-1 and TRBJ2-2; 9 bases align to TRBD1. There are 15 residues in the CDR3. The J segment lost 3 bases and the V segment lost 3 bases, leaving 2 bases of the junction unmatched. Germline lookup yields CDR1 MGHDK and CDR2 SYGVNS.

The chain joins TRBV18 to TRBJ2-3; 7 bases line up with TRBD1. CDR3 size: 16 residues. Per the germline V gene, CDR1 is KGHSH and CDR2 is LQKENI. With V trimmed by 3 bases and J by 0 bases, 6 bases remained unmatched. The CDR3 DNA reads as TGTGCCAGCTCACCGACAGGGTGGGGTAGCACAGATACGCAGTATTTT. Protein product: CASSPTGWGSTDTQYF.

The chain is built from TRBV19 and TRBJ1-4; D not certain. Germline CDR1 LNHDA, CDR2 SQIVND (reference sequence). The CDR3 has 15 residues. V was shortened by 7 bases and J by 0 bases, with 12 bases between the two germline ends. The CDR3 here is CASKARRATNEKLFF. CDR3 nucleotide sequence: TGTGCCAGTAAAGCCAGGAGGGCAACTAATGAAAAACTGTTTTTT.

The rearrangement links TRBV6-1 to TRBJ1-6; weak D call: TRBD1 (6 bases). CDR3 length equals 14 residues. Trimming stripped 2 bases from V and 9 bases from J, with 11 bases between. Germline V gene sequence: CDR1 MNHNS, CDR2 SASEGT. This CDR3 is CASSERQGSSPLHF. DNA for the CDR3: TGTGCCAGCAGTGAAAGGCAGGGGAGTTCACCCCTCCACTTT.

The rearrangement joins TRBV5-1 to TRBJ2-3; perhaps TRBD1 as D (5 bases). CDR1 and CDR2 (germline): SGHRS, YFSETQ. V dropped 3 bases and J dropped 2 bases, with 10 bases sitting between them. The CDR3 runs to 14 residues. CDR3 loop: CASSSGRATDTQYF. The DNA for the CDR3 is TGCGCCAGCAGCTCGGGCAGGGCCACAGATACGCAGTATTTT. Supplemented by reference TRBV5-1 and TRBJ2-3, the full variable domain reads KAGVTQTPRYLIKTRGQQVTLSCSPISGHRSVSWYQQTPGQGLQFLFEYFSETQRNKGNFPGRFSGRQFSNSRSEMNVSTLELGDSALYLCASSSGRATDTQYFGPGTRLTVL.

This clone showed up just a few times. The rearrangement links TRBV15 to TRBJ1-2; tentatively, D is TRBD1 (5 bases). The CDR3 is 18 amino acids. The V and J ends lost 1 base and 6 bases respectively, with 24 bases between them. In germline, CDR1 is LNHNV, CDR2 YYDKDF (reference sequence). The CDR3 spells CATSRVRDTGVIKDGYTF. The CDR3 bases are TGTGCCACCAGCAGAGTGAGAGATACAGGCGTAATCAAGGATGGCTACACCTTC.

This chain uses TRBV12-3 or TRBV12-4 with TRBJ1-2; D gene ambiguous. CDR3 length: 13 residues. V lost 3 bases and J lost 5, with 10 bases in between. The CDR3 DNA reads as TGTGCCAGCAGTTTCTTCCGGGGATATGGCTACACCTTC. Its protein product is CASSFFRGYGYTF.

This clone came up a few times. J is TRBJ1-5 and V is TRBV28; possible D gene TRBD1, 6 bases. With 6 bases removed from V and 11 bases from J, the gap between germline ends came to 14 bases. Germline CDR1 is MDHEN and CDR2 is SYDVKM. CDR3 size: 12 residues. The CDR3 is CASSYRVRAQHF. CDR3 nucleotide sequence: TGTGCCAGCAGCTACAGGGTGAGGGCCCAGCATTTT.

The chain links TRBV24-1 to TRBJ1-2; D possibly corresponds to TRBD1 (5 bases). This CDR3 spans 14 amino acids. Germline loops: CDR1 KGHDR, CDR2 SFDVKD. Trimming pared 1 base from V and 4 bases from J, leaving 9 bases between. CDR3 protein: CATSDLDRSYGYTF. In nucleotides, the CDR3 is TGTGCCACCAGTGATTTAGACAGAAGCTATGGCTACACCTTC.

The chain couples TRBV4-1 to TRBJ1-2, with D perhaps TRBD1 (5 bases). Germline CDR1 reads MGHRA; CDR2 reads YSYEKL. V was pared by 2 bases and J by 2 bases, with 12 bases between. The CDR3 runs 15 residues. CDR3: CASSQLLSGNYGYTF. The CDR3 DNA sequence: TGCGCCAGCAGCCAACTACTATCAGGGAACTATGGCTACACCTTC.

This clone was seen a few times. This rearrangement joins TRBV19 to TRBJ1-5; 7 bases line up with TRBD1. This CDR3 is built from 17 residues. The V segment lost 7 bases and the J segment 1 base; nucleotides outside the gene matches: 13. The germline V gene encodes CDR1 LNHDA and CDR2 SQIVND (reference sequence). CDR3 residues: CASTWGARGRSNQPQHF. CDR3 sequence (DNA): TGTGCCAGTACCTGGGGGGCAAGGGGGCGAAGCAATCAGCCCCAGCATTTT.

This chain connects TRBV11-2 to TRBJ1-1; no reliable D call. The CDR3 extends over 12 amino acids. The germline V gene has CDR1 SGHAT and CDR2 FQNNGV. The germline V and J ends were trimmed by 0 bases and 11 bases, with 10 bases remaining between them. The CDR3 sequence is CASSLDSGLAFF. The CDR3 DNA sequence: TGTGCCAGCAGCTTAGATTCGGGGTTGGCTTTCTTT.

V is TRBV29-1 and J is TRBJ2-1; D might be TRBD2 (6 bases). The ends were cut back, 7 bases at V and 2 bases at J, with 27 bases in the middle. CDR1 and CDR2 (germline): SQVTM, ANQGSEA. The CDR3 covers 18 residues. CDR3 sequence (DNA): TGCAGCGCCCTGGGGCGACTAGGGGATAGAGTAACCTACAATGAGCAGTTCTTC. Its protein product is CSALGRLGDRVTYNEQFF.

The rearrangement links TRBV19 to TRBJ2-2; 13 nucleotides agree with TRBD2. V shed 5 bases, J shed 8 bases, and the junction held 8 bases outside the gene matches. Germline loops: CDR1 LNHDA, CDR2 SQIVND (reference sequence). The CDR3 has 16 amino acids. The CDR3 coding sequence is TGTGCCAGTAGTCCGTGGACTAGCGGGGGTTTGGGGGAGCTGTTTTTT. Protein: CASSPWTSGGLGELFF.

This rearrangement joins TRBV30 to TRBJ2-4; TRBD2 aligns across 10 bases. Germline lookup yields CDR1 GTSNPN and CDR2 SVGIG (reference sequence). CDR3 length: 15 residues. The V segment lost 3 bases and the J segment 9 bases; nucleotides outside the gene matches: 11. CDR3 sequence reads: CAWSVAGGSHGIQYF. The DNA for the CDR3 is TGTGCCTGGAGCGTAGCGGGAGGATCCCACGGCATTCAGTACTTC. Full variable domain (remainder filled in from reference TRBV30 and TRBJ2-4): SQTIHQWPATLVQPVGSPLSLECTVEGTSNPNLYWYRQAAGRGLQLLFYSVGIGQISSEVPQNLSASRPQDRQFILSSKKLLLSDSGFYLCAWSVAGGSHGIQYFGAGTRLSVL.

This clone was seen a few times. The chain couples TRBV2 to TRBJ1-1; 7 nucleotides match TRBD1. The V segment lost 5 bases and the J segment 1 base; nucleotides outside the gene matches: 7. Germline V gives CDR1 SNHLY, CDR2 FYNNEI. CDR3 length equals 15 residues. The CDR3 DNA is TGTGCCAGCAGTCCGCCGGGACAGACGAACACTGAAGCTTTCTTT. Protein: CASSPPGQTNTEAFF.

CDR3 DNA sequence: TGTGCCAGCAGCTTAGAACAGGGAAGCGATGAGCAGTTCTTC. It is translated as CASSLEQGSDEQFF. This rearrangement joins TRBV5-4 to TRBJ2-1; possibly TRBD1 for D (6 bases). Trimming cost V 2 bases and J 8 bases, with 14 bases left between them. Germline lookup yields CDR1 SGHNT and CDR2 YYREEE (reference sequence). This CDR3 contains 14 residues.

This clone turned up a few times. V gene TRBV28 combines with J gene TRBJ2-7; 7 positions match TRBD1. Germline CDR1 reads MDHEN; CDR2 reads SYDVKM. The CDR3 consists of 13 residues. Losses at the gene ends were 2 bases for V and 4 bases for J; bases not matched to a gene: 2. The CDR3 loop is CASSLVQGYEQYF. CDR3 DNA sequence: TGTGCCAGCAGTTTAGTACAGGGGTACGAGCAGTACTTC.